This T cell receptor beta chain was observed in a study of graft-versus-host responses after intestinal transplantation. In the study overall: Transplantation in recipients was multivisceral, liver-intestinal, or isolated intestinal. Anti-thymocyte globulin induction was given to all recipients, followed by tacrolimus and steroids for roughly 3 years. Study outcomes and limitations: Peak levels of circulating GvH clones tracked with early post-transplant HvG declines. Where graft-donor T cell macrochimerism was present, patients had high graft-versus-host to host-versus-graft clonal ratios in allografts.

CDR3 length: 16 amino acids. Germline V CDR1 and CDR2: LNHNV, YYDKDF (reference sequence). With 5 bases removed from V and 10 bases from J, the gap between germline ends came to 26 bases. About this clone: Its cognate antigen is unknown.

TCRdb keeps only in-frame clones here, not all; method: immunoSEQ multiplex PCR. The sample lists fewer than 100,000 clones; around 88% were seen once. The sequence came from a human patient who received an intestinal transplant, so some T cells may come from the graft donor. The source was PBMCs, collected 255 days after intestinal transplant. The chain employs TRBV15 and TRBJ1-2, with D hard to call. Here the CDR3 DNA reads TGTGCCACCAGCCCTGTGGCTGCGGCACGACCTAGGGACTACACCTTC. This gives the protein CATSPVAAARPRDYTF.